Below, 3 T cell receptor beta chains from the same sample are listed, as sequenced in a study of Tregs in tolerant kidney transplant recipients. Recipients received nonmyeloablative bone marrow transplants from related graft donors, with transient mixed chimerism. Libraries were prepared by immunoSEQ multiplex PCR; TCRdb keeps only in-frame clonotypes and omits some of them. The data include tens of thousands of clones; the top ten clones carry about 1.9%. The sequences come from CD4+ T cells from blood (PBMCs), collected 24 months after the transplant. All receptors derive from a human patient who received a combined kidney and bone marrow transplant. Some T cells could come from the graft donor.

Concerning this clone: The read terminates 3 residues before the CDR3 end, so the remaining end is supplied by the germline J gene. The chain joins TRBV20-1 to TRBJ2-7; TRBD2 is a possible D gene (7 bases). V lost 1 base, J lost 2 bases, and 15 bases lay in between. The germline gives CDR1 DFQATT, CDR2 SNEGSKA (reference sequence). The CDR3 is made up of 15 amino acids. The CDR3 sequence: CSARGGGGLTYEQYF. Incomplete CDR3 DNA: TGCAGTGCTAGAGGGGGGGGCGGATTAACCTACGAG.

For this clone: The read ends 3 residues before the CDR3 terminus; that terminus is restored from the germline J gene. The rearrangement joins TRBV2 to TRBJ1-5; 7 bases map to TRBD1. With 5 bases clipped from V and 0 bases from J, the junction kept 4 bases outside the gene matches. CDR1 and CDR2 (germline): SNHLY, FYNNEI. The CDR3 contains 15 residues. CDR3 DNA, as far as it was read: TGTGCCAGCAGTTTAGGACAGGTTAGCAATCAGCCC. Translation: CASSLGQVSNQP. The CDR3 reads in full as CASSLGQVSNQPQHF.

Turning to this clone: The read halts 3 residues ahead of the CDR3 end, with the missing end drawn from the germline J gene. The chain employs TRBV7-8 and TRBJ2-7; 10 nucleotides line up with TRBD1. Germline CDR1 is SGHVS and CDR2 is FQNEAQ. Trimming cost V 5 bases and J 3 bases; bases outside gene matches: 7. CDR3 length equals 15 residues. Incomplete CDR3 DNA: TGTGCCAGCAGCCTCCGACAGGGGGCCCGCTACGAG. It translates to CASSLRQGARYE. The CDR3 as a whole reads CASSLRQGARYEQYF.